These 30 T cell receptor beta chains originate from one sample sequenced in a study of molecular identifiers for immune sequencing clone quantification. MiXCR, run by TCRdb on the PCR reads, gives a single entry per CDR3 protein. The sample holds under 350,000 distinct CDR3 sequences; roughly a quarter are singletons and the top ten take about 0.73%. The sequenced sample consisted of naive CD8+ T cells from blood, with Jurkat cell RNA spiked in. Subset meaning: FACS-sorted CD8+CD4-CCR7+CD45RA+ naive T cells. These receptors came from a human donor in good health. Some libraries in this study had Jurkat cell RNA spiked in.

This clonotype was detected ten times or more. The chain employs TRBV27 and TRBJ1-5, with D uncertain. Looked up from germline, CDR1 is MNHEY and CDR2 is SMNVEV (reference sequence). The CDR3 runs to 14 residues. The V end lost 2 bases, the J end lost 5 bases, and 10 bases lay between the germline ends. The CDR3 loop reads CASSLVGFDQPQHF. CDR3 sequence (DNA): TGTGCCAGCAGTTTAGTAGGGTTCGATCAGCCCCAGCATTTT.

V and J are TRBV27 and TRBJ2-7; 7 bases fit TRBD1. Germline CDR1 reads MNHEY; CDR2 reads SMNVEV (reference sequence). V dropped 8 bases and J dropped 4; count of bases not matched to a gene: 5. The CDR3 has 12 residues. The CDR3 DNA reads TGTGCCAGCGGCACGACAGGGTACGAGCAGTACTTC. Translation gives CASGTTGYEQYF.

The CDR3 region is CASSQVRGALYGYTF. The CDR3 bases are TGTGCCAGCAGCCAAGTTCGGGGAGCTCTCTATGGCTACACCTTC. The rearrangement joins TRBV14 to TRBJ1-2; D ambiguous. The germline CDR1 and CDR2 sequences are SGHDN and FVKESK. Trimming cost V 1 base and J 4 bases, with 13 bases left between them. The CDR3 is made up of 15 amino acids.

This clonotype has at least ten counts. This sequence joins TRBV4-3 and TRBJ2-1; perhaps TRBD1 as D (5 bases). Trimming took off 1 base at V and 10 bases at J, with 14 bases between the two ends. Germline lookup yields CDR1 LGHNA and CDR2 YSLEER. The CDR3 runs 14 residues. CDR3 DNA sequence: TGCGCCAGCAGCCAAGGGGCCAGGGATAAGGAGCAGTTCTTC. This encodes CASSQGARDKEQFF.

This clonotype has at least ten counts. The genes are TRBV29-1 and TRBJ1-1; 8 bases fit TRBD1. The trim removed 7 bases at V and 4 bases at J, leaving 23 bases unmatched. CDR3 length: 18 residues. The V gene's germline CDR1 is SQVTM and CDR2 ANQGSEA. CDR3 sequence reads: CSGYNVGQGWWQVTEAFF. In DNA form, the CDR3 reads TGCAGCGGTTACAATGTAGGACAGGGTTGGTGGCAGGTCACTGAAGCTTTCTTT.

As to this clonotype: One end of the junction fails to match germline, which may point to a read error. The chain carries TRBV5-6 and TRBJ1-4; 9 bases are a match to TRBD1. Looked up from germline, CDR1 is SGHDT and CDR2 is YYEEEE. This CDR3 contains 17 residues. The CDR3 nucleotides read TGTGCCAGCAGCTTGTGGCCCTTGACAGGGGGAGACGAAAAACTGCTTTTT. Translating gives CASSLWPLTGGDEKLLF.

V usage is TRBV7-2 and J usage is TRBJ2-7; TRBD1 agrees at 9 bases. The length of the CDR3 is 16 residues. V trimming: 2 bases; J trimming: 3 bases; junction bases outside the gene matches: 8. CDR1 is SGHTA and CDR2 is FQGNSA in the germline V gene. The CDR3 reads CASSLRGGQGVYEQYF. In nucleotides, the CDR3 is TGTGCCAGCAGCTTACGCGGGGGACAGGGTGTCTACGAGCAGTACTTC.

V and J are TRBV7-9 and TRBJ1-5; possibly TRBD1 for D (5 bases). The CDR3 has 16 amino acids. The V gene lost 5 bases and the J gene lost 4 bases, with 18 bases spanning the gap. Germline V lookup: CDR1 SEHNR, CDR2 FQNEAQ (reference sequence). This chain's CDR3 is CASSPAGQPFNQPQHF. The CDR3, as DNA: TGTGCCAGCAGCCCCGCGGGGCAGCCTTTTAATCAGCCCCAGCATTTT.

This clonotype was counted ten times or more. The chain uses TRBV7-6 and TRBJ1-2; D gene ambiguous. V lost 5 bases and J lost 0, with 7 bases in between. CDR1 is SGHVS and CDR2 is FNYEAQ in the germline V gene. This CDR3 is built from 13 residues. Here the CDR3 reads CASSPETNYGYTF. The CDR3 nucleotides are TGTGCCAGCAGCCCAGAGACTAACTATGGCTACACCTTC.

V gene TRBV3-1 combines with J gene TRBJ2-5; D is uncertain. This CDR3 contains 14 residues. The V gene lost 0 bases and the J gene lost 5 bases, with 10 bases spanning the gap. Germline CDR1 LGHDT, CDR2 YNNKEL (reference sequence). The CDR3 bases are TGTGCCAGCAGCCAAGATGTCGATGAGGAGACCCAGTACTTC. This codes for CASSQDVDEETQYF.

This clonotype was seen only a few times. This chain links TRBV27 with TRBJ2-3; 9 bases align to TRBD2. The CDR3 is 16 residues long. V lost 4 bases to trimming and J lost 1 base; unmatched junction nucleotides: 6. Germline values: CDR1 MNHEY, CDR2 SMNVEV (reference sequence). In DNA form, the CDR3 reads TGTGCCAGCAGTTACCTAGCGGGGACCGGCACAGATACGCAGTATTTT. Translating it yields CASSYLAGTGTDTQYF.

In its sample, this clonotype was seen a few times. The V call is TRBV10-1, the J call TRBJ2-7; D is possibly TRBD1 (5 bases). Germline CDR1 is WNHNN and CDR2 is SYGVQD (reference sequence). Trimming cost V 3 bases and J 0 bases, with 15 bases left between them. This CDR3 has 16 amino acids. The CDR3: CASSDNRTPRSYEQYF. The CDR3 coding sequence is TGCGCCAGCAGTGATAACAGGACACCACGCTCCTACGAGCAGTACTTC.

Turning to this clonotype: The junction differs from germline at one of its ends, possibly a read error. The CDR3 region is CGVELGGSQPQHF. CDR3 in DNA: TGCGGCGTTGAGTTGGGTGGCAGTCAGCCCCAGCATTTT. This sequence joins TRBV29-1 and TRBJ1-5; D gene ambiguous. CDR1 SQVTM and CDR2 ANQGSEA come from the germline V gene. The CDR3 runs 13 residues.

With regard to this clonotype: A much larger clone is a single base away; this may be a read error. The V gene is TRBV5-1, the J gene TRBJ2-4, with unresolved D. CDR1 is SGHRS, CDR2 YFSETQ, per germline. This CDR3 is built from 15 residues. The CDR3 loop is CASSLAGGIENTQYF. The CDR3 DNA is TGCGCCAGCAGCTTGGCGGGCGGTATCGAAAACACTCAGTACTTC.

Regarding this clonotype: A read error may account for a junction end that differs from germline. The CDR3 is CASSQEGAGPSYNPPLHF. CDR3 in DNA: TGCGCCAGCAGCCAAGAAGGGGCAGGGCCCTCCTATAATCCACCCCTCCACTTT. The rearrangement uses TRBV4-3 and TRBJ1-6, with D perhaps matching TRBD1 (5 bases). The CDR3 has 18 residues. Germline assignment: CDR1 LGHNA and CDR2 YSLEER.

Concerning this clonotype: This clone may be a read error of a much larger clone one base away. The V and J genes are TRBV2 and TRBJ1-4, with D perhaps TRBD1 (6 bases). Per germline, CDR1 SNHLY and CDR2 FYNNEI. The CDR3 sequence is 15 residues long. This CDR3 reads CASRTDRPGWEKLLF. In DNA, the CDR3 is TGTGCCAGCAGGACCGACAGGCCGGGTTGGGAAAAACTGTTATTT.

V gene TRBV6-1 combines with J gene TRBJ2-7; the D gene could be TRBD1 or TRBD2 (5 bases each). Looked up from germline, CDR1 is MNHNS and CDR2 is SASEGT. This CDR3 is built from 15 residues. V was clipped by 4 bases and J by 5 bases, with 18 bases between them. CDR3 DNA: TGTGCCAGCAGTGTCTTTTCCGGGACCGAGGACGAGCAGTACTTC. Its translation is CASSVFSGTEDEQYF.

The V and J genes are TRBV2 and TRBJ1-2; 7 bases match TRBD1. The V segment lost 1 base and the J segment 0 bases; nucleotides outside the gene matches: 5. Germline CDR1 SNHLY, CDR2 FYNNEI. The CDR3 sequence is 16 residues long. CDR3 in DNA: TGTGCCAGCAGTGAAGAGGGGGCAGGAGCTAACTATGGCTACACCTTC. Amino acids: CASSEEGAGANYGYTF.

This clonotype was observed a few times. The chain employs TRBV20-1 and TRBJ2-7, with D tentatively TRBD1 (5 bases). This CDR3 region has 15 residues. Looked up from germline, CDR1 is DFQATT and CDR2 is SNEGSKA (reference sequence). V gave up 3 bases and J gave up 1 base, with 16 bases separating them. This CDR3 reads CSARDGRTPSYEQYF. The DNA for the CDR3 is TGCAGTGCTAGGGACGGTCGGACACCTTCCTACGAGCAGTACTTC.

At least ten counts were recorded for this clonotype. In nucleotides, the CDR3 is TGTGCCAGTAGTATAGGAGGGCGTGGGAGCAATCAGCCCCAGCATTTT. It translates to CASSIGGRGSNQPQHF. The chain joins TRBV19 to TRBJ1-5, with no clear D. Germline assignment: CDR1 LNHDA and CDR2 SQIVND (reference sequence). Trimming pared 1 base from V and 1 base from J, leaving 11 bases between. The CDR3 extends over 16 amino acids.

This clonotype occurred a few times. The rearrangement links TRBV6-2 or TRBV6-3 to TRBJ2-7; TRBD2 might be the D (6 bases). Trimming cost V 0 bases and J 6 bases, with 9 bases left between them. Germline-derived CDR1 and CDR2 are MNHEY and SVGEGT. This CDR3 comprises 13 residues. The CDR3 DNA sequence: TGTGCCAGCAGTTACTCCGGGAGCCCCGAGCAGTACTTC. Translating it yields CASSYSGSPEQYF.

At least ten counts were recorded for this clonotype. The V and J genes are TRBV27 and TRBJ2-5, with no clear D. CDR1 is MNHEY and CDR2 is SMNVEV in the germline V gene (reference sequence). The CDR3 extends over 14 amino acids. Trimming pared 6 bases from V and 2 bases from J, leaving 13 bases between. This chain's CDR3 is CASSLGFGQETQYF. The CDR3 DNA sequence: TGTGCCAGCAGCTTAGGATTCGGACAAGAGACCCAGTACTTC.

Only a few counts were recorded for this clonotype. The J gene is TRBJ2-7, the V gene TRBV7-9, with D tentatively TRBD1 or TRBD2 (6 bases each). The V gene's germline CDR1 is SEHNR and CDR2 FQNEAQ (reference sequence). The CDR3 is 14 amino acids. V gave up 6 bases and J gave up 4 bases, with 16 bases separating them. In DNA, the CDR3 is TGTGCCAGCAGACAAGGGGGGAGCGGTTACGAGCAGTACTTC. It specifies CASRQGGSGYEQYF. Full variable domain (rest looked up from reference TRBV7-9 and TRBJ2-7): DTGVSQNPRHKITKRGQNVTFRCDPISEHNRLYWYRQTLGQGPEFLTYFQNEAQLEKSRLLSDRFSAERPKGSFSTLEIQRTEQGDSAMYLCASRQGGSGYEQYFGPGTRLTVT.

To note about this clonotype: A much larger clone differs from this one at a single base, so this may be a read error. This chain connects TRBV2 to TRBJ2-5; the match to TRBD2 covers 10 bases. This CDR3 comprises 15 residues. The ends lost 4 bases at V and 9 bases at J; junction bases unmatched: 11. The germline gives CDR1 SNHLY, CDR2 FYNNEI. For the CDR3, the DNA is TGTGCCAGCAGTGCCTGGCTAGCGGGAGTTGAGCCCCAGTACTTC. It codes for CASSAWLAGVEPQYF. Based on the CDR3 plus reference TRBV2 and TRBJ2-5, the full variable domain is EPEVTQTPSHQVTQMGQEVILRCVPISNHLYFYWYRQILGQKVEFLVSFYNNEISEKSEIFDDQFSVERPDGSNFTLKIRSTKLEDSAMYFCASSAWLAGVEPQYFGPGTRLLVL.

With regard to this clonotype: This clone may be a read error of a much larger clone one base away. The V gene is TRBV7-9, the J gene TRBJ2-3, with TRBD2 identical over 11 bases. Looked up from germline, CDR1 is SEHNR and CDR2 is FQNEAQ (reference sequence). The trim removed 4 bases at V and 2 bases at J, leaving 17 bases unmatched. The CDR3 runs 20 residues. The CDR3 sequence: CASSSTLAGARQTNTDTQYF. In DNA form, the CDR3 reads TGTGCCAGCAGCTCCACACTAGCGGGGGCCCGACAGACCAACACAGATACGCAGTATTTT.

This CDR3 reads CASSLRQRYEQYF. Written as DNA, the CDR3 is TGTGCCAGCAGTTTACGGCAGCGCTACGAGCAGTACTTC. The chain joins TRBV27 to TRBJ2-7; D is undetermined. V shed 2 bases and J shed 3 bases, with 8 bases lying between them. The CDR3 spans 13 residues. Germline V lookup: CDR1 MNHEY, CDR2 SMNVEV (reference sequence).

Notes on this clonotype: Given a much more abundant clone one base away, this may be a read error. The chain links TRBV3-2 to TRBJ1-1; TRBD1, the D gene given by the table, was not confirmed from the DNA. TRBV3-2 is reported as a pseudogene. The CDR3 has 15 residues. CDR3 sequence (DNA): TGTGTCAGCAGCCAAGGCGGACATGGGAACACTGAAGCTTTCTTT. Residues: CVSSQGGHGNTEAFF.

This clonotype was detected only a few times. Since a much larger clone is just one base distant, this may be a read error. The chain uses TRBV5-4 and TRBJ2-4; D remains ambiguous. Germline V gene sequence: CDR1 SGHNT, CDR2 YYREEE (reference sequence). There are 12 residues in the CDR3. The CDR3 DNA reads as TGTGCCAGCAGGGGAAATGAAAACGTTCAGTACTTC. The encoded protein is CASRGNENVQYF.

This clonotype was seen a few times. V usage is TRBV20-1 and J usage is TRBJ2-7; 15 bases are a match to TRBD2. From germline, CDR1 is DFQATT and CDR2 SNEGSKA (reference sequence). The CDR3 runs 17 residues. The V and J ends lost 4 bases and 4 bases, in that order; junction bases with no gene match: 11. The CDR3 DNA reads as TGCAGTGCTAAACGCCCGGGACTAGCGGGGGGACCTTACGAGCAGTACTTC. Translated, it gives CSAKRPGLAGGPYEQYF.

Of note for this clonotype: This may be a read error: a much more frequent sequence differs by one nucleotide. The rearrangement links TRBV7-9 to TRBJ2-7; TRBD1 matches at 7 bases. CDR1 SEHNR and CDR2 FQNEAQ come from the germline V gene (reference sequence). The CDR3 loop spans 17 amino acids. CDR3 amino acids: CASSLAPTGTDPYGQYF. CDR3 DNA: TGTGCCAGCAGCTTAGCCCCTACAGGGACAGACCCCTACGGGCAGTACTTC.